The 28 T cell receptor beta chains reported below all come from one sample, sequenced in a study of graft-versus-host responses after intestinal transplantation. Only in-frame clones appear in the TCRdb table, and some are missing; sequencing was by immunoSEQ multiplex PCR. The sample gives some 85,000 clones, about nine tenths of which show up once; around 8.6% is in the top ten. No antigen has been identified for these receptors. The sequencing used unstimulated CD8+ T cells sorted from spleen or lymph node cells, collected before transplant. These TCRs come from a human donor who was the organ donor for an intestinal transplant.

The rearrangement joins TRBV4-1 to TRBJ1-1; D gene uncertain. The germline gives CDR1 MGHRA, CDR2 YSYEKL. V was cut by 1 base and J by 1 base, with 7 bases left in between. CDR3 size: 14 residues. The CDR3 DNA sequence: TGCGCCAGCAGCCAAGTTCCAGGGAACACTGAAGCTTTCTTT. Residues: CASSQVPGNTEAFF.

The chain couples TRBV19 to TRBJ2-3; 8 nucleotides align to TRBD1. The V gene end was trimmed by 9 bases and the J gene end by 2 bases; junction bases not matched to a gene: 7. Per the germline V gene, CDR1 is LNHDA and CDR2 is SQIVND (reference sequence). The CDR3 covers 14 residues. The CDR3 sequence: CASTPGQDTDTQYF. Written as DNA, the CDR3 is TGTGCCAGCACTCCGGGACAGGACACAGATACGCAGTATTTT.

In its sample, this clone was seen once. The chain recombines TRBV28 with TRBJ1-5, with 9 bases identical to TRBD1. Germline CDR1 MDHEN, CDR2 SYDVKM. CDR3 length: 15 amino acids. After removal of 5 bases from V and 3 bases from J, the junction contained 5 bases not matched to a gene. CDR3 residues: CASSLGQGTNQPQHF. In DNA, the CDR3 is TGTGCCAGCAGTCTCGGACAGGGGACCAATCAGCCCCAGCATTTT.

This chain connects TRBV30 to TRBJ1-5, with a tentative D call TRBD1 (5 bases). CDR1 is GTSNPN and CDR2 is SVGIG in the germline V gene (reference sequence). The CDR3 is 15 amino acids. V gave up 4 bases and J gave up 6 bases, with 19 bases separating them. Here the CDR3 DNA reads TGTGCCTGGATACCCCCGGGCACAGGAGCTCAGCCCCAGCATTTT. Its translation: CAWIPPGTGAQPQHF. Using reference TRBV30 and TRBJ1-5 for the parts outside the CDR3, the full variable domain is SQTIHQWPATLVQPVGSPLSLECTVEGTSNPNLYWYRQAAGRGLQLLFYSVGIGQISSEVPQNLSASRPQDRQFILSSKKLLLSDSGFYLCAWIPPGTGAQPQHFGDGTRLSIL.

This chain joins TRBV28 and TRBJ1-3; D is unclear. V lost 3 bases to trimming and J lost 0 bases, with 6 bases between them. CDR3 size: 14 residues. Germline CDR1 and CDR2: MDHEN and SYDVKM. The CDR3 sequence is CASSFEGSGNTIYF. In nucleotides, the CDR3 is TGTGCCAGCAGTTTTGAAGGCTCTGGAAACACCATATATTTT.

The chain uses TRBV5-1 and TRBJ1-2; unclear D gene. Germline V gives CDR1 SGHRS, CDR2 YFSETQ. Trimming took 2 bases from V and 6 from J, leaving 11 bases between them. The CDR3 contains 13 residues. The CDR3 sequence: CASSLGNIDGYTF. The CDR3 DNA reads as TGCGCCAGCAGCTTAGGAAATATTGATGGCTACACCTTC.

In nucleotides, the CDR3 is TGTGCCAGCAGTTACTCCGGCGCGGGTGGTTATACGCAGTATTTT. Its protein product is CASSYSGAGGYTQYF. The rearrangement links TRBV6-6 to TRBJ2-3; TRBD2 is a possible D gene (5 bases). The CDR3 loop spans 15 amino acids. Germline V gene data show CDR1 as MNHNY and CDR2 as SVGAGI (reference sequence). V lost 0 bases and J 7 bases, leaving 14 bases between the germline ends.

This clone was seen just once. This chain links TRBV5-1 with TRBJ2-2; no clear D gene. Germline CDR1 and CDR2: SGHRS and YFSETQ. V was pared by 3 bases and J by 3 bases, with 9 bases between. There are 14 residues in the CDR3. The CDR3 nucleotides read TGCGCCAGCAGCTCCGACTCCTACACCGGGGAGCTGTTTTTT. Translation: CASSSDSYTGELFF.

This clone has a single count. The gene calls are TRBV5-1 and TRBJ2-1; D call uncertain. V lost 0 bases and J lost 10, with 8 bases in between. CDR1 and CDR2 (germline): SGHRS, YFSETQ. The CDR3 totals 12 residues. Here the CDR3 reads CASSLGSREQFF. The CDR3 DNA reads as TGCGCCAGCAGCTTGGGATCGAGGGAGCAGTTCTTC.

The V gene is TRBV23-1, the J gene TRBJ2-7, with 7 nucleotides matching TRBD1. TRBV23-1 is annotated as an ORF whose role is uncertain. The CDR3 runs to 15 residues. Trimming cost V 3 bases and J 6 bases; bases outside gene matches: 11. The CDR3 DNA sequence: TGCGCCAGCAGTCAGTCAACCGGGACAGTCCCCGAGCAGTACTTC. Its protein product is CASSQSTGTVPEQYF.

The table lists this clone with a count of one. The chain is built from TRBV28 and TRBJ1-1; 9 nucleotides align to TRBD1. This CDR3 has 12 amino acids. V lost 10 bases and J lost 10; bases outside the gene matches: 10. Germline assignment: CDR1 MDHEN and CDR2 SYDVKM. CDR3 protein: CATGTGFGRAFF. The CDR3 DNA is TGTGCCACCGGGACAGGGTTCGGCAGAGCTTTCTTT.

This chain joins TRBV6-6 and TRBJ2-1, with no clear D. Germline CDR1 and CDR2: MNHNY and SVGAGI (reference sequence). The CDR3 spans 14 residues. With 6 bases removed from V and 9 bases from J, the gap between germline ends came to 18 bases. CDR3 sequence: CASSHDREPGEQFF. CDR3 nucleotides: TGTGCCAGCAGCCACGACCGCGAGCCGGGTGAGCAGTTCTTC.

The chain joins TRBV29-1 to TRBJ2-5; 9 bases line up with TRBD1. Germline assignment: CDR1 SQVTM and CDR2 ANQGSEA. With 6 bases clipped from V and 1 base from J, the junction kept 15 bases outside the gene matches. This CDR3 is built from 17 residues. CDR3 DNA: TGCAGCGTAACCGGGACAGGGAACCTAGCCTTCCAAGAGACCCAGTACTTC. It specifies CSVTGTGNLAFQETQYF.

DNA of the CDR3: TGTGCCAGCAGTTTCACGGGGTCCGGAAACACCATATATTTT. This codes for CASSFTGSGNTIYF. This chain joins TRBV28 and TRBJ1-3; no clear D. Germline-derived CDR1 and CDR2 are MDHEN and SYDVKM. V shed 3 bases and J shed 4 bases, with 10 bases lying between them. The CDR3 length is 14 residues.

This clone was counted only a few times. The gene calls are TRBV7-2 and TRBJ2-1; no definite D call. V lost 5 bases to trimming and J lost 8 bases, with 19 bases between them. CDR3 length: 15 residues. Germline assignment: CDR1 SGHTA and CDR2 FQGNSA. The CDR3 DNA is TGTGCCAGCAGCCTCACAATAACGGTTAGTGATGAGCAGTTCTTC. Translating it yields CASSLTITVSDEQFF.

The V call is TRBV7-2, the J call TRBJ1-3, with a possible D match to TRBD1 (6 bases). CDR1 and CDR2 (germline): SGHTA, FQGNSA. V was pared by 6 bases and J by 0 bases, with 12 bases between. This CDR3 has 15 residues. In nucleotides, the CDR3 is TGTGCCAGCAGTTTAACAGGGACCTCTGGAAACACCATATATTTT. Its protein is CASSLTGTSGNTIYF.

The chain couples TRBV5-1 to TRBJ2-5, with D possibly matching TRBD1 (6 bases). The V gene lost 7 bases and the J gene lost 2 bases, with 9 bases spanning the gap. The CDR3 sequence is 12 residues long. CDR1 and CDR2 (germline): SGHRS, YFSETQ. The CDR3 is CASGQTQETQYF. CDR3 DNA sequence: TGCGCCAGCGGACAGACGCAAGAGACCCAGTACTTC.

The chain uses TRBV12-2 and TRBJ2-4; TRBD1 is taken as the D call from the table, unchecked against the DNA. TRBV12-2 is a recognized pseudogene. This CDR3 spans 17 amino acids. CDR3 loop: CASRLGYRPVAKNIQYF. The CDR3 coding sequence is TGTGCAAGTCGCTTAGGTTACAGGCCAGTAGCCAAAAACATTCAGTACTTC.

J is TRBJ1-5 and V is TRBV5-6; 9 bases match TRBD1. Germline assignment: CDR1 SGHDT and CDR2 YYEEEE. The junction had 7 bases not matched to a gene; V was cut back by 3 bases and J by 6 bases. CDR3 size: 15 residues. CDR3: CASSYTGGRGQPQHF. In DNA, the CDR3 is TGTGCCAGCAGCTACACAGGGGGCCGGGGTCAGCCCCAGCATTTT.

The rearrangement links TRBV2 to TRBJ1-4; D may be TRBD1 (5 bases). Germline V gene sequence: CDR1 SNHLY, CDR2 FYNNEI. V was shortened by 2 bases and J by 0 bases, with 10 bases between the two germline ends. The CDR3 is made up of 16 amino acids. CDR3 residues: CASSEWQGPTNEKLFF. The CDR3 nucleotides read TGTGCCAGCAGTGAATGGCAGGGCCCAACTAATGAAAAACTGTTTTTT.

This chain links TRBV9 with TRBJ2-5, with 13 bases matching TRBD2. The CDR3 is 16 amino acids. Germline V gives CDR1 SGDLS, CDR2 YYNGEE. V lost 4 bases to trimming and J lost 2 bases; unmatched junction nucleotides: 5. CDR3 in DNA: TGTGCCAGCAGCAGGGGACTAGCGGGGATTCAAGAGACCCAGTACTTC. Amino acids: CASSRGLAGIQETQYF.

As concerns this clone: The germline gene is not matched at one end of the junction; a read error may be the cause. The DNA for the CDR3 is TGCAGCGGTGAACAGGGCCAAGATGAAGCTTTCTTT. Protein sequence: CSGEQGQDEAFF. The rearrangement links TRBV29-1 to TRBJ1-1, with a tentative D call TRBD1 (6 bases). The germline V gene encodes CDR1 SQVTM and CDR2 ANQGSEA. CDR3 length: 12 residues.

This chain uses TRBV27 with TRBJ1-5; D not resolved. The V gene lost 6 bases and the J gene lost 1 base, with 10 bases spanning the gap. The CDR3 has 14 residues. Per germline, CDR1 MNHEY and CDR2 SMNVEV (reference sequence). The CDR3 here is CASRVGSSNQPQHF. CDR3 DNA sequence: TGTGCCAGCAGGGTAGGGTCGAGCAATCAGCCCCAGCATTTT.

J is TRBJ2-2 and V is TRBV11-2; D is perhaps TRBD1 (5 bases). Germline V lookup: CDR1 SGHAT, CDR2 FQNNGV. The V end was cut by 4 bases, the J end by 5 bases, with 11 bases between. CDR3 length: 14 residues. CDR3 residues: CASSSIQGTGELFF. The DNA of the CDR3 is TGTGCCAGCAGCTCAATCCAGGGAACCGGGGAGCTGTTTTTT.

This clone was counted a single time. This chain connects TRBV6-1 to TRBJ2-7; D gene unclear. Looked up from germline, CDR1 is MNHNS and CDR2 is SASEGT. V dropped 4 bases and J dropped 2 bases, with 9 bases sitting between them. The CDR3 length is 13 residues. CDR3 sequence: CASSAGPTYEQYF. The CDR3 DNA follows: TGTGCCAGCAGTGCCGGGCCCACCTACGAGCAGTACTTC.

The rearrangement joins TRBV30 to TRBJ1-3, with D maybe TRBD1 (5 bases). CDR3 length equals 16 residues. Germline CDR1 and CDR2: GTSNPN and SVGIG (reference sequence). Trimming removed 0 bases at V and 0 bases at J, with 12 bases between. The CDR3 bases are TGTGCCTGGAGTGTTGGTGGGGGGGGCTCTGGAAACACCATATATTTT. Protein product: CAWSVGGGGSGNTIYF.

CDR3 in DNA: TGTGCCAGCAGCTTCGTACAGGGAAATGAGCAGTTCTTC. Protein sequence: CASSFVQGNEQFF. V gene TRBV7-7 combines with J gene TRBJ2-1; D may be TRBD1 (6 bases). Germline loops: CDR1 SSHAT, CDR2 FNYEAQ (reference sequence). The CDR3 extends over 13 amino acids. V lost 3 bases and J 7 bases, leaving 10 bases between the germline ends.

This clone was seen a single time. The chain couples TRBV27 to TRBJ2-7, with a weak D call TRBD2 (6 bases). V was clipped by 5 bases and J by 4 bases, with 15 bases between them. The CDR3 has 14 residues. Germline V gene lookup returns CDR1 MNHEY and CDR2 SMNVEV (reference sequence). As DNA, the CDR3 is TGTGCCAGCAGTCTAGCGACAGATACTTACGAGCAGTACTTC. It encodes CASSLATDTYEQYF.